This T cell receptor beta chain appears in the sequencing data of a study of blood T cell repertoires in COVID-19. Overall study context: Collection of acute and convalescent COVID-19 samples took place in the United States, Italy and Spain.

Original analysis: How many nucleated cells were present was estimated from reference gene primer amplification. This table comes from immunoSEQ multiplex PCR, and its TCRdb copy is limited to in-frame clones, with some not included. V, J and clone size are taken as reported in that table, and D and trimming were inferred from the DNA itself. The sample has 150,000 to 200,000 clones, just under 90% seen once. Patients from Seattle were sampled longitudinally, starting during active infection. CDR3 length: 15 amino acids. V lost 5 bases and J lost 5, with 18 bases in between. Germline CDR1 reads MNHEY; CDR2 reads SVGAGI.

The chain joins TRBV6-5 to TRBJ1-2, with D possibly being TRBD1 (6 bases). The TCR was taken from a woman in her 70s with COVID-19, enrolled during active disease. The sample taken for sequencing was peripheral blood. CDR3 protein: CASSPDSGQTYGYTF. In DNA, the CDR3 is TGTGCCAGCAGTCCAGACTCGGGACAAACGTATGGCTACACCTTC.